This note documents a single TCR beta chain sequence. Its antigen is unknown. CDR1 is MNHEY and CDR2 is SMNVEV in the germline V gene (reference sequence). CDR3 size: 12 residues. Trimming took off 6 bases at V and 7 bases at J, with 10 bases between the two ends. The source of the sample is a study of Graves' ophthalmopathy and Graves' hyperthyroidism. Findings of the study overall: Blood also harbored most expanded thyroid clonotypes above 0.001 frequency.

Active ophthalmopathy (CAS at least 3, NOSPECS at least 4), lasting under 3 months. The authors amplified TCR beta CDR3 regions, and they did so from RNA transcripts for repertoire sequencing. First-round RT-PCR employed HTBI primers, with a second-round multiplex PCR after it. One entry per CDR3 protein, called by TCRdb with MiXCR from the multiplex PCR reads. This repertoire shows about 740,000 distinct CDR3 sequences, 40% found once; its top ten account for 44%. Sequencing used peripheral blood. This TCR came from an adult man with Graves' ophthalmopathy. V gene TRBV27 combines with J gene TRBJ1-5; no firm D call. The CDR3 DNA is TGTGCCAGCAGGAACGGCGGGCAGCCCCAGCATTTT. This sequence encodes CASRNGGQPQHF.